Listed below are T cell receptor beta chains from one sample, sequenced in a study of cytomegalovirus exposure and HLA in healthy donors. The data were produced by immunoSEQ multiplex PCR, yet TCRdb's version contains in-frame clones alone and is incomplete. The data hold fewer than 110,000 clones, with 60% to 75% observed a single time. The sample was PBMCs. These receptors were collected from a woman in her thirties or forties in good health and CMV-seronegative. The CDR3 runs from the conserved cysteine through the conserved F or W. The order of the fields is V gene, J gene, D gene, clone size, CDR3 DNA, CDR3 protein. D genes are given only for firm matches. Not all rows give a size; the values are once, few, many and, for expanded clones, a class.

v_gene: TRBV11-2
j_gene: TRBJ2-1
d_gene: TRBD2
abundance: NA
CDR3nt: TGTGCCAGCAGCTTAGCACTAGCGGTTTACAGTGAGCAGTTCTTC
CDR3aa: CASSLALAVYSEQFF

v_gene: TRBV9
j_gene: TRBJ1-2
d_gene: NA
abundance: NA
CDR3nt: TGTGCCAGCAGCGCGCCACTGGGGCTTAACTATGGCTACACCTTC
CDR3aa: CASSAPLGLNYGYTF

v_gene: TRBV6-5
j_gene: TRBJ1-3
d_gene: TRBD1
abundance: NA
CDR3nt: TGTGCCAGCAGGGCGGACAGGGGCCGCGGAAACACCATATATTTT
CDR3aa: CASRADRGRGNTIYF

v_gene: TRBV10-3
j_gene: TRBJ2-2
d_gene: TRBD2
abundance: NA
CDR3nt: TGTGCCATCAGTGAAGCAGGGAGGGGGAACACCGGGGAGCTGTTTTTT
CDR3aa: CAISEAGRGNTGELFF

v_gene: TRBV6-1
j_gene: TRBJ2-5
d_gene: TRBD2
abundance: few
CDR3nt: TGTGCCAGCAGCCTAGCGGGAGGGAGGGAGACCCAGTACTTC
CDR3aa: CASSLAGGRETQYF

v_gene: TRBV6-6
j_gene: TRBJ2-7
d_gene: NA
abundance: few
CDR3nt: TGTGCCAGCAGTCCCCAATGGCGGGGCTTGGAGCAGTACTTC
CDR3aa: CASSPQWRGLEQYF

v_gene: TRBV5-1
j_gene: TRBJ1-2
d_gene: TRBD1
abundance: once
CDR3nt: TGCGCCAGCAGCTTTGGGGGACAGGGGGCGCGTGACTACACCTTC
CDR3aa: CASSFGGQGARDYTF

v_gene: TRBV5-4
j_gene: TRBJ2-2
d_gene: TRBD1
abundance: NA
CDR3nt: TGTGCCAGCAGCTTGGGATCCGGGACAGGGGTAACCGGGGAGCTGTTTTTT
CDR3aa: CASSLGSGTGVTGELFF

v_gene: TRBV27
j_gene: TRBJ1-1
d_gene: NA
abundance: NA
CDR3nt: TGTGCCAGCAGTTTCGGGGGGGCCGCTGAAGCTTTCTTT
CDR3aa: CASSFGGAAEAFF

v_gene: TRBV6-5
j_gene: TRBJ2-7
d_gene: TRBD1
abundance: NA
CDR3nt: TGTGCCAGCAGTCCGGACAGGATCTTGAGTGAGCAGTACTTC
CDR3aa: CASSPDRILSEQYF

v_gene: TRBV28
j_gene: TRBJ1-4
d_gene: NA
abundance: NA
CDR3nt: TGTGCCAGCAGTTTCTGGGACACCGCTGAAAAACTGTTTTTT
CDR3aa: CASSFWDTAEKLFF

v_gene: TRBV7-9
j_gene: TRBJ1-3
d_gene: NA
abundance: NA
CDR3nt: TGTGCCAGCATCTCCCCCAGGGTGGGAGGAAACACCATATATTTT
CDR3aa: CASISPRVGGNTIYF

v_gene: TRBV30
j_gene: TRBJ2-2
d_gene: TRBD1
abundance: NA
CDR3nt: TGTGCCTGGAGCCGGGACAGGGACCCCGGGGAGCTGTTTTTT
CDR3aa: CAWSRDRDPGELFF

v_gene: TRBV7-9
j_gene: TRBJ1-2
d_gene: NA
abundance: NA
CDR3nt: TGTGCCAGCAGCTTAAGTGCCGAGTACTATGGCTACACCTTC
CDR3aa: CASSLSAEYYGYTF

v_gene: TRBV5-1
j_gene: TRBJ2-7
d_gene: TRBD2
abundance: NA
CDR3nt: TGCGCCAGCAGCCTTAGCGGGGGACTCTCCTACGAGCAGTACTTC
CDR3aa: CASSLSGGLSYEQYF

v_gene: TRBV28
j_gene: TRBJ1-5
d_gene: NA
abundance: NA
CDR3nt: TGTGCCAGCAGCCCCCTCCAGGTTAATCAGCCCCAGCATTTT
CDR3aa: CASSPLQVNQPQHF

v_gene: TRBV12-5
j_gene: TRBJ2-6
d_gene: TRBD1
abundance: NA
CDR3nt: TGTGCTAGTGGCTTGGTCCGGGACAGGGTCTCTGGGGCCAACGTCCTGACTTTC
CDR3aa: CASGLVRDRVSGANVLTF

v_gene: TRBV19
j_gene: TRBJ1-4
d_gene: TRBD1
abundance: NA
CDR3nt: TGTGGTGAGGGACAGGGACATGAAAAACTGTTTTTT
CDR3aa: CGEGQGHEKLFF

v_gene: TRBV27
j_gene: TRBJ2-7
d_gene: TRBD1
abundance: NA
CDR3nt: TGTGCCAGCAGCTTAGACAGGGGGCTAGGGGAGCAGTACTTC
CDR3aa: CASSLDRGLGEQYF

v_gene: TRBV10-3
j_gene: TRBJ2-3
d_gene: TRBD2
abundance: NA
CDR3nt: TGTGCCATCAGTGAGGGCGGGGGGGCAATAGATACGCAGTATTTT
CDR3aa: CAISEGGGAIDTQYF

v_gene: TRBV4-2
j_gene: TRBJ2-1
d_gene: NA
abundance: NA
CDR3nt: TGTGCCAGCAGCCAAGGATACCGGGACTACAATGAGCAGTTCTTC
CDR3aa: CASSQGYRDYNEQFF

v_gene: TRBV6-5
j_gene: TRBJ2-5
d_gene: NA
abundance: NA
CDR3nt: TGTGCCAGCAGGCGAGCGGGACACCCGGGGGAGACCCAGTACTTC
CDR3aa: CASRRAGHPGETQYF

v_gene: TRBV6-1
j_gene: TRBJ1-2
d_gene: NA
abundance: NA
CDR3nt: TGTGCCAGCAGTGAACTGAGGGAAGCTGGACACTATGGCTACACCTTC
CDR3aa: CASSELREAGHYGYTF

v_gene: TRBV20-1
j_gene: TRBJ2-7
d_gene: NA
abundance: once
CDR3nt: TGCAGTGCTAGTCCCTCCTACGAGCAGTACTTC
CDR3aa: CSASPSYEQYF

v_gene: TRBV30
j_gene: TRBJ2-1
d_gene: TRBD1
abundance: NA
CDR3nt: TGTGCCTGGAGTCCCCTGAAGGGGGCAAGCAATGAGCAGTTCTTC
CDR3aa: CAWSPLKGASNEQFF

v_gene: TRBV6-6
j_gene: TRBJ2-2
d_gene: NA
abundance: NA
CDR3nt: TGTGCCAGCAGTTCTACAGGGCGGAGGCCCGGGGAGCTGTTTTTT
CDR3aa: CASSSTGRRPGELFF

v_gene: TRBV6-1
j_gene: TRBJ1-1
d_gene: NA
abundance: NA
CDR3nt: TGTGCCAGCAGTGAAGACAGGGAAAAAGCTTTCTTT
CDR3aa: CASSEDREKAFF

v_gene: TRBV6-5
j_gene: TRBJ2-7
d_gene: NA
abundance: NA
CDR3nt: TGTGCCAGCATGGGGGGGGCAGGGAGAACCTACGAGCAGTACTTC
CDR3aa: CASMGGAGRTYEQYF

v_gene: TRBV5-5
j_gene: TRBJ2-7
d_gene: NA
abundance: NA
CDR3nt: TGTGCCAGCAGCTCAGAGGGCTTTTACGAGCAGTACTTC
CDR3aa: CASSSEGFYEQYF

v_gene: TRBV9
j_gene: TRBJ1-1
d_gene: NA
abundance: NA
CDR3nt: TGTGCCAGCAGCGTGACAGATAACACTGAAGCTTTCTTT
CDR3aa: CASSVTDNTEAFF

v_gene: TRBV29-1
j_gene: TRBJ1-6
d_gene: NA
abundance: NA
CDR3nt: TGCAGCGTGATTCGTCGGTATAATTCACCCCTCCACTTT
CDR3aa: CSVIRRYNSPLHF